This TCR beta chain was captured in a study of immune characteristics of hereditary and idiopathic chronic pancreatitis. Patients having total pancreatectomy with islet autotransplantation provided the chronic pancreatitis pancreas tissue. Germline CDR1 reads SGHRS; CDR2 reads YFSETQ. Trimming shortened V by 0 bases and J by 0 bases, and 8 bases separated the two germline ends. CDR3 length equals 15 residues. Using immunoSEQ multiplex PCR, the repertoire was profiled, and TCRdb retains in-frame clones only, with some absent. The sample carries around 9,000 clones, about 85% recorded once. This chain joins TRBV5-1 and TRBJ2-3; D may correspond to TRBD1 or TRBD2 (5 bases each). This clonotype originated in a human donor with chronic pancreatitis. Sample: pancreas tissue with idiopathic chronic pancreatitis. The CDR3, as DNA: TGCGCCAGCAGCTTGGACAGGACTAGCACAGATACGCAGTATTTT. It translates to CASSLDRTSTDTQYF.